These T cell receptor beta chains were read from a single sample in a study of Tregs in tolerant kidney transplant recipients. Some clones are missing from TCRdb's copy, which holds only in-frame ones; the method was immunoSEQ multiplex PCR. The sample yields hundreds of thousands of clones, roughly 80% seen once. Sequencing input: CD4+ T cells from blood. Receptors were obtained from a human donor in good health. Both conserved end residues are part of each CDR3. The D gene is left open where the match is weak. The listing skips clone size in some rows; elsewhere it reads once, few, many or a size class.

d_gene	abundance	v_gene	j_gene	CDR3nt	CDR3aa
TRBD1	once	TRBV2	TRBJ1-2	TGTGCCAGCAGTTTCTCCGGGACAGCCTATGGCTACACCTTC	CASSFSGTAYGYTF
-	-	TRBV7-2	TRBJ1-4	TGTGCCAGCAGCTTAGCCCTTCCGACTTCGGAAAAACTGTTTTTT	CASSLALPTSEKLFF
-	-	TRBV19	TRBJ1-5	TGTGCCAGTAGTTCCGGGACACTTAGCAATCAGCCCCAGCATTTT	CASSSGTLSNQPQHF
-	-	TRBV25-1	TRBJ2-3	TGTGCCAGCAGTGAATGGGAGGTGAAAGCGCAGTATTTT	CASSEWEVKAQYF
-	-	TRBV7-9	TRBJ2-2	TGTGCCAGCAGCACCAGGGCTCCGAACACCGGGGAGCTGTTTTTT	CASSTRAPNTGELFF
TRBD2	-	TRBV11-2	TRBJ2-3	TGTGCCAGCAGCTTAGAAGGGCGGGTGACTAGCGGGAGAACAGATACGCAGTATTTT	CASSLEGRVTSGRTDTQYF
-	-	TRBV2	TRBJ2-7	TGTGCCAGCACCCCCGGGCTCGGCAAAAGCTCCTACGAGCAGTACTTC	CASTPGLGKSSYEQYF
TRBD1	-	TRBV28	TRBJ1-2	TGTGCGGTCAGGGGGGGAAACTATGGCTACACCTTC	CAVRGGNYGYTF
TRBD2	-	TRBV27	TRBJ2-1	TGTGCCAGCAGTAAACGGACTAGCGGGAGGAGGGGTGAGCAGTTCTTC	CASSKRTSGRRGEQFF
-	-	TRBV7-9	TRBJ1-1	TGTGCCAGCAGCTTAGCTGCTGTAGTCCCGACGAACACTGAAGCTTTCTTT	CASSLAAVVPTNTEAFF
-	-	TRBV11-2	TRBJ2-7	TGTGCCAGCAGCTTGGGAGCGAACGGGGTCTACGAGCAGTACTTC	CASSLGANGVYEQYF
TRBD1	-	TRBV15	TRBJ1-5	TGTGCCACCAGCCTCCGGGGACGGACAGGGGGTCAGCCCCAGCATTTT	CATSLRGRTGGQPQHF
-	-	TRBV6-1	TRBJ2-7	TGTGCCAGCGCGGACCAGGCCCTCGGCGAGCAGTACTTC	CASADQALGEQYF
-	once	TRBV19	TRBJ2-5	TGTGCCAGTAGGCCGGTGGACAGCCAAGAGACCCAGTACTTC	CASRPVDSQETQYF